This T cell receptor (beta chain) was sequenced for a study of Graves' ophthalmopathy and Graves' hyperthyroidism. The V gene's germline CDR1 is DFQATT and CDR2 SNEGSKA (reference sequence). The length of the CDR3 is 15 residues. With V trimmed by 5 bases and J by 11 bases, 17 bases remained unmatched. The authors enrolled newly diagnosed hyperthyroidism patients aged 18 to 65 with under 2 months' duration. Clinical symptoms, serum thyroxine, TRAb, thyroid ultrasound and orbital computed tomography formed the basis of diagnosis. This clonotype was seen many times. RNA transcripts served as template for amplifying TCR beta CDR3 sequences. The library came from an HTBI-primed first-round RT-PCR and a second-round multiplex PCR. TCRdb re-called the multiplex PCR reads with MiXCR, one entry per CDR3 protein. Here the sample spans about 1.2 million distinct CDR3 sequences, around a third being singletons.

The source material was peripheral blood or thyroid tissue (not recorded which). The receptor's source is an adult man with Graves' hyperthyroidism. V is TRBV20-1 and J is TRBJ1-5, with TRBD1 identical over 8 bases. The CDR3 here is CSAGGEGTGAFAQHF. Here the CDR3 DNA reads TGCAGTGCTGGGGGAGAGGGGACAGGAGCGTTCGCCCAGCATTTT.